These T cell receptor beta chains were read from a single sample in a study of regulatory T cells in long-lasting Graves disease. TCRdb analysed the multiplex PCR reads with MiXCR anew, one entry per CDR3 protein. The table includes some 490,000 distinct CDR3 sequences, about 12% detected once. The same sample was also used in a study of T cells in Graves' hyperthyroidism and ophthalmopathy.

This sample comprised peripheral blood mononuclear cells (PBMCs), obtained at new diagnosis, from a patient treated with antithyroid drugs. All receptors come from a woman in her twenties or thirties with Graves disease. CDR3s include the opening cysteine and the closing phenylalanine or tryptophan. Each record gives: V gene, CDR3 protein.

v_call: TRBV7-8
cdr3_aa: CASSLGLKYEKLFF

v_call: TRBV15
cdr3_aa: CATSRDRSVTNEKLFF

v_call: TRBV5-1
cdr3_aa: CASSLVDGNTDTQYF

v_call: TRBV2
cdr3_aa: CASRGGLAYSTDTQYF

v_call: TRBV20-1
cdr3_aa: CSALLNQAGDGETQYF

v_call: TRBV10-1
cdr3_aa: CASSDSISATDTQYF

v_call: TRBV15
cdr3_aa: CATSRAQRGDNEQFF

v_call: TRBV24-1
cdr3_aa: CATSDPERVGSGNTIYF

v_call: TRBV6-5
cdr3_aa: CASSYRTGGNYEQYF

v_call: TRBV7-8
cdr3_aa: CASSSGQGMNEQYF

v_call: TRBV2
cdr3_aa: CASSETRWPTDTQYF

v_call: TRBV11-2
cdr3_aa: CASSFGFGPYEQYF

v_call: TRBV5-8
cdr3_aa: CASSLGLSQETQYF

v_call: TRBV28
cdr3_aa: CASSPLLAGGHNEQFF

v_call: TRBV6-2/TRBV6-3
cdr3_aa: CASSSPGLAGVRDTQYF

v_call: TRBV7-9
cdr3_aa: CASSLGSRIGTQYF

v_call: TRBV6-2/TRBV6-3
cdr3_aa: CASSYWVGLGGYTF

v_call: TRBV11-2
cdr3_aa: CASSPGWNEQFF

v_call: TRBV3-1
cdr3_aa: CASRGWSGGRYEQFF

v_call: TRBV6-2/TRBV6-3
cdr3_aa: CASSRQQGATYNSPLHF

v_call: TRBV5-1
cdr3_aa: CASSTGLAGDTDTQYF

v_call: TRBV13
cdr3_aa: CASSSPVTDTGELFF

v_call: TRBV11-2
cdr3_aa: CASGTIRGGLTSTDTQYF

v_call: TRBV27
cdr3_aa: CASSFKADHYGYTF

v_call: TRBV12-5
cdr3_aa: CASGSRGDYGYTF

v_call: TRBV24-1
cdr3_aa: CATSDLETQYF

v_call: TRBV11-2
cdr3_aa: CASSFATATQETQYF

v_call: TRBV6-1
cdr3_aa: CASSDGGTPPHEQYF

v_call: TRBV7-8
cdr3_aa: CASSPLYGTTYEQYF

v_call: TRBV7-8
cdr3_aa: CASSPREGVAYNEQFF

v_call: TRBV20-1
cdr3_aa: CSASWAGELFF

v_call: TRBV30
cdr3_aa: CASHEVVTAFF

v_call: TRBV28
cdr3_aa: CASNEGPGFYEQYF

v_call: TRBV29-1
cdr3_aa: CSGRDGGTEAFF

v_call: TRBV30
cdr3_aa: CAWGQGRGEKLFF

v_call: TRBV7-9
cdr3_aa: CASSSRTVSTDTQYF

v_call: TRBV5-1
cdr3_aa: CASSLVRATLDGYTF

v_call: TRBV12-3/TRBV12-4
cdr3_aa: CASSPAGGQETQYF

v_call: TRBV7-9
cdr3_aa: CASSFSADGYTF

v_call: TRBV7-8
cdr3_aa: CASSLPVKGGGEPFF

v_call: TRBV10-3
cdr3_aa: CAIRKEGRNSPLHF

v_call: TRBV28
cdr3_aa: CASGIRVEEKLFF